This TCR beta chain derives from a study of identical twins. Using its own MiXCR run on the 5' RACE reads, TCRdb lists one record per CDR3 protein. This repertoire shows 500,000 to 550,000 distinct CDR3 sequences, 20% to 25% found once; its top ten account for approximately 0.5%. Trimming stripped 3 bases from V and 5 bases from J, with 7 bases between. The length of the CDR3 is 13 residues. The sample also formed part of further work on yellow fever vaccine responses in identical twins. This second study notes: Twins' T cell vaccine responses reportedly looked partly convergent, partly personalized.

Source material: CD4+ T cells sorted from blood. This chain links TRBV12-3 or TRBV12-4 with TRBJ2-2; D remains ambiguous. This clonotype was obtained from a woman between 18 and 29 years old in good health. CDR3 loop: CASSFMQTGELFF. DNA for the CDR3: TGTGCCAGCAGTTTTATGCAGACCGGGGAGCTGTTTTTT.